Listed below are T cell receptor beta chains from one sample, sequenced in a study of cytomegalovirus exposure and HLA in healthy donors. The assay was immunoSEQ multiplex PCR, and TCRdb's table has in-frame clones only and misses some. Counted here are some 88,000 clones, about 96% occurring once; the ten biggest clones make up around 0.78%. Sequencing was carried out using PBMCs. The receptor source for this set is a man younger than 35 in good health and CMV-seronegative. The CDR3 runs from the conserved cysteine through the conserved F or W. The D gene is left open where the match is weak. For some rows the clone size is stated as once, few or many, or as a class when expanded; others skip it.

V,D,size,J,CDR3,DNA
TRBV10-3,NA,once,TRBJ1-2,CAIRSPGVGYTF,TGTGCCATCAGGTCTCCGGGGGTTGGCTACACCTTC
TRBV15,TRBD2,NA,TRBJ2-1,CATSRDLAGTSNEQFF,TGTGCCACCAGCAGAGATTTAGCGGGAACTTCCAATGAGCAGTTCTTC
TRBV5-1,NA,NA,TRBJ1-1,CASSFLPDSPNTEAFF,TGCGCCAGCAGCTTTCTCCCGGACAGTCCTAACACTGAAGCTTTCTTT
TRBV6-1,NA,NA,TRBJ1-1,CASRTVGAEAFF,TGTGCCAGCAGGACAGTGGGCGCTGAAGCTTTCTTT
TRBV9,NA,NA,TRBJ1-4,CASSVGGHGEKLFF,TGTGCCAGCAGCGTAGGGGGGCACGGCGAAAAACTGTTTTTT
TRBV11-3,NA,once,TRBJ2-2,CASRTQSANTGELFF,TGTGCCAGCAGGACACAAAGTGCGAACACCGGGGAGCTGTTTTTT
TRBV7-2,NA,NA,TRBJ1-3,CASSKISGSHYGNTIYF,TGTGCCAGCAGCAAGATTTCAGGGTCTCATTACGGAAACACCATATATTTT
TRBV11-2,NA,few,TRBJ1-1,CASTTGQPRPAFF,TGTGCCAGCACCACCGGACAGCCCCGACCAGCTTTCTTT
TRBV6-1,NA,NA,TRBJ1-4,CASSLLSTNEKLFF,TGTGCCAGCAGCCTTCTTTCAACTAATGAAAAACTGTTTTTT
TRBV28,NA,NA,TRBJ2-4,CASSLETTRGNIQYF,TGTGCCAGCAGTTTGGAGACCACTCGTGGAAACATTCAGTACTTC
TRBV7-6,NA,NA,TRBJ1-1,CASSPSRHTEAFF,TGTGCCAGCAGCCCCTCGCGTCACACTGAAGCTTTCTTT
TRBV29-1,NA,NA,TRBJ1-2,CSTLLPDTSGYTF,TGCAGCACCCTACTTCCGGATACTAGTGGCTACACCTTC
TRBV19,TRBD1,NA,TRBJ1-1,CASSTFQGAHTEAFF,TGTGCCAGTAGTACCTTTCAGGGGGCTCACACTGAAGCTTTCTTT
TRBV10-3,TRBD1,NA,TRBJ2-5,CAISQGQVQETQYF,TGTGCCATCAGCCAGGGACAGGTACAAGAGACCCAGTACTTC
TRBV6-6,NA,NA,TRBJ2-4,CASLGAWGPAKNIQYF,TGTGCCAGCTTGGGGGCATGGGGACCGGCCAAAAACATTCAGTACTTC
TRBV15,TRBD2,few,TRBJ2-3,CAASYGLAGDTQYF,TGTGCCGCGTCCTACGGACTAGCGGGGGATACGCAGTATTTT
TRBV2,NA,NA,TRBJ2-7,CASSRTRYEQYF,TGTGCCAGCAGCCGCACTAGGTACGAGCAGTACTTC
TRBV5-1,NA,NA,TRBJ2-1,CASSTSPYNEQFF,TGCGCCAGCAGTACAAGTCCCTACAATGAGCAGTTCTTC
TRBV11-3,TRBD2,NA,TRBJ2-1,CASSPRKGLADEQFF,TGTGCCAGCAGCCCCAGAAAGGGACTAGCAGATGAGCAGTTCTTC
TRBV2,NA,NA,TRBJ1-1,CASSVDSNTEAFF,TGTGCCAGCAGTGTGGACAGTAACACTGAAGCTTTCTTT
TRBV11-3,TRBD1,NA,TRBJ2-5,CASSLGAGGDETQYF,TGTGCCAGCAGCTTAGGGGCAGGGGGCGATGAGACCCAGTACTTC
TRBV28,TRBD2,NA,TRBJ2-7,CASIPGLRSYEQYF,TGTGCCAGCATCCCGGGACTACGATCCTACGAGCAGTACTTC
TRBV6-6,NA,NA,TRBJ2-2,CASSYSGAGKTGELFF,TGTGCCAGCAGTTACTCTGGGGCGGGAAAGACCGGGGAGCTGTTTTTT
TRBV30,TRBD2,NA,TRBJ2-3,CAWRGRVDILSGLRTDTQYF,TGTGCCTGGAGAGGGAGGGTTGACATCCTCAGCGGCCTCCGCACAGATACGCAGTATTTT
TRBV13,NA,NA,TRBJ1-1,CASSPGDTEAFF,TGTGCCAGCAGCCCAGGGGACACTGAAGCTTTCTTT
TRBV6-4,NA,NA,TRBJ2-6,CASSDYLTSGANVLTF,TGTGCCAGCAGTGACTATCTAACCTCTGGGGCCAACGTCCTGACTTTC
TRBV27,TRBD2,NA,TRBJ2-7,CASSLSPGGPYEQYF,TGTGCCAGCAGTTTAAGTCCGGGAGGGCCCTACGAGCAGTACTTC
TRBV6-5,NA,NA,TRBJ1-5,CASSSGSQQPQHF,TGTGCCAGCAGTTCAGGGTCCCAACAGCCCCAGCATTTT
TRBV6-6,TRBD2,NA,TRBJ2-2,CASNPTREGTGELFF,TGTGCCAGCAACCCGACGCGGGAGGGCACCGGGGAGCTGTTTTTT
TRBV9,TRBD2,once,TRBJ2-5,CASSAGLAEETQYF,TGTGCCAGCAGCGCGGGACTAGCGGAAGAGACCCAGTACTTC
TRBV15,NA,NA,TRBJ1-2,CATSRPNPAPGYGYTF,TGTGCCACCAGCAGACCGAACCCAGCCCCAGGCTATGGCTACACCTTC
TRBV9,TRBD1,NA,TRBJ1-5,CASSGQGRGQPQHF,TGTGCCAGCAGCGGACAGGGAAGAGGGCAGCCCCAGCATTTT
TRBV11-3,TRBD2,NA,TRBJ2-1,CASSESGSSYNEQFF,TGTGCCAGCAGTGAGAGCGGGAGCTCCTACAATGAGCAGTTCTTC
TRBV18,TRBD2,NA,TRBJ2-1,CASSGYLYSERGNEQFF,TGTGCCAGCTCAGGGTACCTTTACTCCGAGCGGGGCAATGAGCAGTTCTTC
TRBV5-6,TRBD1,NA,TRBJ1-4,CASSSYLQGENEKLFF,TGTGCCAGCAGCTCGTATTTACAGGGGGAAAATGAAAAACTGTTTTTT
TRBV19,NA,NA,TRBJ2-7,CASSITGPYEQYF,TGTGCCAGTAGTATCACAGGGCCCTACGAGCAGTACTTC
TRBV7-2,NA,once,TRBJ1-2,CASTLPVFGRFYGYTF,TGTGCCAGCACCCTGCCGGTATTCGGCAGGTTCTATGGCTACACCTTC
TRBV5-1,TRBD2,NA,TRBJ2-5,CASSYQFIKTSGRSQETQYF,TGCGCCAGCAGCTACCAATTCATTAAGACTAGCGGGAGATCACAAGAGACCCAGTACTTC
TRBV7-9,TRBD1,NA,TRBJ1-5,CASSLGPGTGDNQPQHF,TGTGCCAGCAGCTTAGGTCCCGGGACAGGGGACAATCAGCCCCAGCATTTT
TRBV7-8,TRBD2,NA,TRBJ2-7,CASSGGLAVYEQYF,TGTGCCAGCAGCGGGGGACTAGCGGTCTACGAGCAGTACTTC
TRBV10-3,NA,NA,TRBJ2-7,CAISEAFARYEQYF,TGTGCCATCAGTGAGGCGTTTGCCCGTTACGAGCAGTACTTC
TRBV7-2,TRBD2,NA,TRBJ2-5,CASSPRTSGRAGGQETQYF,TGTGCCAGCAGCCCCCGGACTAGCGGGAGGGCCGGGGGACAAGAGACCCAGTACTTC
TRBV6-1,NA,NA,TRBJ1-1,CASSERTDGNTEAFF,TGTGCCAGCAGTGAAAGGACAGATGGGAACACTGAAGCTTTCTTT
TRBV29-1,TRBD1,NA,TRBJ1-2,CSAKTGGERFYTF,TGCAGCGCTAAGACAGGGGGCGAGCGGTTTTACACCTTC
TRBV27,NA,NA,TRBJ2-5,CASSLEVGETQYF,TGTGCCAGCAGTTTAGAGGTTGGAGAGACCCAGTACTTC
TRBV6-6,NA,NA,TRBJ1-5,CASSYEGMSNQPQHF,TGTGCCAGCAGTTACGAGGGTATGAGCAATCAGCCCCAGCATTTT
TRBV6-6,TRBD1,NA,TRBJ1-2,CASHPGTGVYGYTF,TGTGCCAGCCATCCCGGGACAGGAGTCTATGGCTACACCTTC